Included here is one TCR beta chain sequence, with context. As yet, its antigen is unknown. The V gene's germline CDR1 is WSHSY and CDR2 SAAADI. The CDR3 is made up of 14 amino acids. V was clipped by 6 bases and J by 3 bases, with 14 bases between them. These data originate in a study of human T cells and chemical hapten exposure. Study results and limitations: Expanded TCRs created a significantly greater count of big CDR3 similarity clusters than controls did.

Time point noted: patch test 1, 2 weeks after DPC sensitization. The treatment here: therapeutic diphenylcyclopropenone sensitization with weekly scalp DPC. TCRdb independently ran MiXCR on the RACE reads; one entry per CDR3 protein. The sample contains around 120,000 distinct CDR3 sequences, about 12% of which appear only once. The source material was whole blood, sampled in connection with sensitization to the hapten diphenylcyclopropenone (DPC). The origin of this receptor is a woman aged 45 to 65 with alopecia areata. Some clones in this sample may be carry-over from other donors' samples. The chain joins TRBV10-2 to TRBJ1-2; no firm D call. For the CDR3, the DNA is TGCGCCAGCAGCCGGGGAATGTGGGACTATGGCTACACCTTC. It encodes CASSRGMWDYGYTF.